This T cell receptor (beta chain) stems from a study of blood T cell repertoires in COVID-19. Generated by immunoSEQ multiplex PCR, the TCRdb table keeps only in-frame clones and is missing some. Of a few hundred thousand clones listed, 70% to 90% are singletons. The TCR originated in a woman aged 18-29 years who had recovered from COVID-19. Material for sequencing was PBMCs or T cells enriched from blood (not recorded which).

The CDR3 reads CASSSTSGGYADTQYF. As DNA, the CDR3 is TGCGCCAGCAGCAGCACTAGCGGGGGGTACGCAGATACGCAGTATTTT. V is TRBV5-1 and J is TRBJ2-3; TRBD2 aligns across 12 bases. Germline CDR1 is SGHRS and CDR2 is YFSETQ. The V and J ends lost 4 bases and 4 bases, in that order; junction bases with no gene match: 7. There are 16 residues in the CDR3.